This T cell receptor (beta chain) was captured in a study of neurological immune-mediated disorders. Turning to the study itself: Of approximately 34 multiple sclerosis patients, around 30 were relapsing-remitting and 3 secondary progressive. Study-level findings and limits: Repertoires from 18 of 34 multiple sclerosis patients grouped phylogenetically into a related-CDR3 cluster, suggesting a possible signature. No CDR3 amino acid sequences recurred among expanded clones across subjects, suggesting private repertoires in all groups.

This clonotype was detected ten times or more. Its target is not known. Germline V gene lookup returns CDR1 MDHEN and CDR2 SYDVKM. The CDR3 runs 16 residues. V was trimmed by 6 bases and J by 0 bases, leaving 15 bases between them. It was by 5'RACE with 10-nucleotide random UMIs that the cDNA was made. TCRdb re-called the 5' RACE reads with MiXCR, one entry per CDR3 protein. The sample contains about 95,000 distinct CDR3 sequences, roughly 3.5% of which appear only once. The chain links TRBV28 to TRBJ2-1; D assignment may be TRBD1 or TRBD2 (5 bases each). The sequencing input was PBMCs. The TCR was taken from a woman aged 18-35 years with multiple sclerosis. This CDR3 reads CASSLRGSSSYNEQFF. CDR3 in DNA: TGTGCCAGCAGCCTTCGGGGCTCGAGCTCCTACAATGAGCAGTTCTTC. Variable domain in full (rest from reference TRBV28 and TRBJ2-1): DVKVTQSSRYLVKRTGEKVFLECVQDMDHENMFWYRQDPGLGLRLIYFSYDVKMKEKGDIPEGYSVSREKKERFSLILESASTNQTSMYLCASSLRGSSSYNEQFFGPGTRLTVL.